This T cell receptor beta chain was identified in a study of control samples from healthy donors and cancer patients. Measured with immunoSEQ multiplex PCR; TCRdb has only the in-frame clones, and not every one. The table records roughly 150,000 clones, 93% of them present only once. Trimming shortened V by 3 bases and J by 6 bases, and 18 bases separated the two germline ends. The CDR3 extends over 15 amino acids. The V gene's germline CDR1 is KGHSH and CDR2 LQKENI. The sample was blood. The sequence was collected from a man aged 45-65 years in good health. V gene TRBV18 combines with J gene TRBJ2-7; D is perhaps TRBD1 or TRBD2 (5 bases each). The CDR3 coding sequence is TGTGCCAGCTCACCCACGAGAGGGGCGCGGCGCGAGCAGTACTTC. It yields the protein CASSPTRGARREQYF.